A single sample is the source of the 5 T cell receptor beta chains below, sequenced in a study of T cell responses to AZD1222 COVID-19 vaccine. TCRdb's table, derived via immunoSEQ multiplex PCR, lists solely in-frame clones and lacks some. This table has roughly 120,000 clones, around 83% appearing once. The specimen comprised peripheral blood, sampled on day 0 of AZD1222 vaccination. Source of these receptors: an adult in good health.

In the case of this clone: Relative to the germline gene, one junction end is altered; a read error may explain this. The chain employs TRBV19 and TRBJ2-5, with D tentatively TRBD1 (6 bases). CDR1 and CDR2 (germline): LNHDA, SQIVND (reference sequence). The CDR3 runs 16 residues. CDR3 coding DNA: TGTGCCAGTAGTCTCCCCAGGGGACGGGGCCAAGAGGCCCAGTACTTC. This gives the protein CASSLPRGRGQEAQYF.

The CDR3: CASSLGPISGNTIYF. As DNA, the CDR3 is TGTGCCAGCAGCTTAGGACCGATCTCTGGAAACACCATATATTTT. The chain recombines TRBV7-9 with TRBJ1-3; no reliable D call. The CDR3 covers 15 residues. The V and J ends lost 1 base and 0 bases respectively, with 7 bases between them. Germline CDR1 reads SEHNR; CDR2 reads FQNEAQ (reference sequence).

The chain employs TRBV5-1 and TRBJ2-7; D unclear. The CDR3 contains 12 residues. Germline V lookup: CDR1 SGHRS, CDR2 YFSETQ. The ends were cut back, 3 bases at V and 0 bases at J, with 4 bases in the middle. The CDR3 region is CASSSSSYEQYF. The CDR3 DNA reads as TGCGCCAGCAGCTCCTCCTCCTACGAGCAGTACTTC.

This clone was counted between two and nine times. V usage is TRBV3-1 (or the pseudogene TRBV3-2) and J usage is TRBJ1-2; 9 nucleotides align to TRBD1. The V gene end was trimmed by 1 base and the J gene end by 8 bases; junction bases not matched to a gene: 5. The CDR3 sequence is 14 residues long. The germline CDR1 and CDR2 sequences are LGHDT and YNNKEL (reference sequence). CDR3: CASSQGDRVRGYTF. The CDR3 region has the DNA TGTGCCAGCAGCCAAGGGGACAGGGTCAGGGGCTACACCTTC.

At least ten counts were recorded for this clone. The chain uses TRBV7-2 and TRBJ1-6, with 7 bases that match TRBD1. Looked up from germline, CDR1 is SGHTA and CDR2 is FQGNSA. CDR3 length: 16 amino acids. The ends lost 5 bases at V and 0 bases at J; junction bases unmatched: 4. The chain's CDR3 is CASSPGGSSYNSPLHF. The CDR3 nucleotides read TGTGCCAGCAGCCCAGGGGGTAGCTCCTATAATTCACCCCTCCACTTT. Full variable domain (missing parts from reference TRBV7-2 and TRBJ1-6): GAGVSQSPSNKVTEKGKDVELRCDPISGHTALYWYRQSLGQGLEFLIYFQGNSAPDKSGLPSDRFSAERTGGSVSTLTIQRTQQEDSAVYLCASSPGGSSYNSPLHFGNGTRLTVT.